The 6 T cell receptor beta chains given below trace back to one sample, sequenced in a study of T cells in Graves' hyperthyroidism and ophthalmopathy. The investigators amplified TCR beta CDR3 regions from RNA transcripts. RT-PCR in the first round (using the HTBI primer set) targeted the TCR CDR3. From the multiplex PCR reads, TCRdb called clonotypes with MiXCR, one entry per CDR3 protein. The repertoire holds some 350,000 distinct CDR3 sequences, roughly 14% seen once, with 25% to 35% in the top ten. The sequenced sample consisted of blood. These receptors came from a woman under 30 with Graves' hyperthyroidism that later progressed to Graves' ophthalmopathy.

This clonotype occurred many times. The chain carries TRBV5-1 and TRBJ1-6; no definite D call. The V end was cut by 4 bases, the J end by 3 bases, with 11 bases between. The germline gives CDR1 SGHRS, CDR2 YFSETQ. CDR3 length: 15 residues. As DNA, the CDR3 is TGCGCCAGCAGCCCTGGTGGGGACTATAATTCACCCCTCCACTTT. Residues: CASSPGGDYNSPLHF.

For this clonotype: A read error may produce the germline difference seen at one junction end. The CDR3: CASSEETGRQNSPLRF. Here the CDR3 DNA reads TGTGCCAGCAGTGAAGAGACAGGGAGGCAGAATTCACCCCTCCGCTTT. V is TRBV2 and J is TRBJ1-6, with 7 bases that match TRBD1. Germline V gene sequence: CDR1 SNHLY, CDR2 FYNNEI. The CDR3 spans 16 residues.

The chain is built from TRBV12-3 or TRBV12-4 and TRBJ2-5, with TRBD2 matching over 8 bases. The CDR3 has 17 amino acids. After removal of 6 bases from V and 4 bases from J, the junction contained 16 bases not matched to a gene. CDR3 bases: TGTGCCAGCAGCTTAACTGGCGCTCTTGGACTAGCAGAGACCCAGTACTTC. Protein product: CASSLTGALGLAETQYF.

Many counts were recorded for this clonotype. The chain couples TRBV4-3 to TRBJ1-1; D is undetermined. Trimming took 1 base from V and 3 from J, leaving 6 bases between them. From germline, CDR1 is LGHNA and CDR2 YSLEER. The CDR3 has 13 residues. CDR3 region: CASSQVRDTEAFF. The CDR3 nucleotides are TGCGCCAGCAGCCAAGTGAGGGACACTGAAGCTTTCTTT.

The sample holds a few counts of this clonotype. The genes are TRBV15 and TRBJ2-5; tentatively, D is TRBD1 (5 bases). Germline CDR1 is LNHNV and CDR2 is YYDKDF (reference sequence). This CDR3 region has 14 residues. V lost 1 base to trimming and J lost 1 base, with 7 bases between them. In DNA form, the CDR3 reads TGTGCCACCAGCAGAGCTGGGGCCCAAGAGACCCAGTACTTC. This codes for CATSRAGAQETQYF.

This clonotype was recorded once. The CDR3 here is CASRTRQGRTRPGGHPEYNEQFF. The CDR3 bases are TGTGCCAGCAGGACCCGACAGGGCCGAACTCGCCCGGGAGGGCACCCAGAGTACAATGAGCAGTTCTTC. The chain combines TRBV28 with TRBJ2-1; tentatively, D is TRBD2 (8 bases). The CDR3 sequence is 23 residues long. V dropped 6 bases and J dropped 4 bases, with 40 bases sitting between them. Germline lookup yields CDR1 MDHEN and CDR2 SYDVKM.